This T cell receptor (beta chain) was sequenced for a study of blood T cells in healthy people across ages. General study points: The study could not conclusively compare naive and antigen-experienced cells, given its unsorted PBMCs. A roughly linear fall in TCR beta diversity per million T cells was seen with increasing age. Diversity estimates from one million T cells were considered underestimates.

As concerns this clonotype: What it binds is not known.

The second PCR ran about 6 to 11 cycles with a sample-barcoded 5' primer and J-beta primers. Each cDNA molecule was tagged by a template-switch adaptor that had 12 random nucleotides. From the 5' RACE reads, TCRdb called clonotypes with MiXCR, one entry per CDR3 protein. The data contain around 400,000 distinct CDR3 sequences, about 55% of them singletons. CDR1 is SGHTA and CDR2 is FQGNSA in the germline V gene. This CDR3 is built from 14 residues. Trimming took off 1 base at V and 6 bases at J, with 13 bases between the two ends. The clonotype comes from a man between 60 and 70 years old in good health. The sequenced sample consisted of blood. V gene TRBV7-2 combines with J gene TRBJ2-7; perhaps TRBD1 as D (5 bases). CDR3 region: CASSLVDQGGEQYF. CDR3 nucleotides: TGTGCCAGCAGCTTAGTTGATCAGGGCGGCGAGCAGTACTTC.